A single sample is the source of the 3 T cell receptor beta chains below, sequenced in a study of Graves' ophthalmopathy and Graves' hyperthyroidism. Transcripts of RNA were the source for amplifying TCR beta CDR3 regions. In the first round, RT-PCR was carried out with HTBI primers, and a multiplex PCR formed the second round. TCRdb processed the multiplex PCR reads anew with MiXCR; each CDR3 protein has one entry. The table lists approximately 640,000 distinct CDR3 sequences, roughly 41% of them singletons. Sequenced input: peripheral blood. The receptor source for this set is an adult man with Graves' ophthalmopathy.

This clonotype appeared a few times. J is TRBJ2-5 and V is TRBV12-3 or TRBV12-4; no reliable D call. Trimming took 5 bases from V and 7 from J, leaving 14 bases between them. The CDR3 contains 13 residues. In nucleotides, the CDR3 is TGTGCCAGCAGTACGACGGCGATCCCGACCCAGTACTTC. Translation gives CASSTTAIPTQYF.

Concerning this clonotype: As the CDR3 is not closed by the conserved phenylalanine or tryptophan, this likely results from a read error. The DNA is omitted, as the CDR3 cannot be located on it reliably, and the CDR3 follows TCRdb's listing. The rearrangement uses TRBV24-1 and TRBJ2-6. Germline V gives CDR1 KGHDR, CDR2 SFDVKD. Both ends counted, the CDR3 spans 8 residues. CDR3 region: CATSGGNS.

The chain recombines TRBV19 with TRBJ2-5; TRBD1 matches at 9 bases. Germline V gives CDR1 LNHDA, CDR2 SQIVND (reference sequence). The junction had 11 bases not matched to a gene; V was cut back by 4 bases and J by 2 bases. This CDR3 is built from 17 residues. CDR3 amino acids: CASSKQGARGGQETQYF. The CDR3 DNA reads as TGTGCCAGTAGTAAACAGGGGGCCAGGGGGGGACAAGAGACCCAGTACTTC.